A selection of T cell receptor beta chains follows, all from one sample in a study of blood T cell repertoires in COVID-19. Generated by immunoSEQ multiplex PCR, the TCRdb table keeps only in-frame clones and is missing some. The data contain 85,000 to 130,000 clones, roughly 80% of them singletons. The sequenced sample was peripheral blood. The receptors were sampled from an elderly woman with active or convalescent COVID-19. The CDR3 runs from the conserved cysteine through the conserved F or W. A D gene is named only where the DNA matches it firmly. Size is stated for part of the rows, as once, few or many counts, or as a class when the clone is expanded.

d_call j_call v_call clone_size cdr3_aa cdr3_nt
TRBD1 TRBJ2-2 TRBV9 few CASSDRGGNTGELFF TGTGCCAGCAGCGACAGGGGTGGGAACACCGGGGAGCTGTTTTTT
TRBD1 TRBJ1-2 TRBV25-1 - CASSAQDRGGYTF TGTGCCAGCAGTGCCCAAGACAGGGGAGGCTACACCTTC
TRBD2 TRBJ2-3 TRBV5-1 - CASSLSRGGAGGADTQYF TGCGCCAGCAGCCTTTCTCGCGGGGGGGCCGGGGGTGCAGATACGCAGTATTTT
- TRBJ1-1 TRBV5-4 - CASSLAPTTRNTEAFF TGTGCCAGCAGCTTGGCTCCGACTACTAGGAACACTGAAGCTTTCTTT
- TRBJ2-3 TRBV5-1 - CASGRTLSTDTQYF TGCGCCAGCGGACGGACTCTGAGCACAGATACGCAGTATTTT
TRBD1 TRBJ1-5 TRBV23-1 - CASSQEGTGYSNQPQHF TGCGCCAGCAGTCAAGAGGGGACAGGGTATAGCAATCAGCCCCAGCATTTT
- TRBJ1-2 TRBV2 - CASDLTSQGHNYGYTF TGTGCCAGCGACCTGACGAGCCAGGGACACAACTATGGCTACACCTTC
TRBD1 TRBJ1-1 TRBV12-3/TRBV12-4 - CASRGDRAFF TGTGCCAGCAGGGGGGACAGAGCTTTCTTT
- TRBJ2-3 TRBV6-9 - CASSDRDRRDTDTQYF TGTGCCAGCAGTGACCGGGACCGGAGGGACACAGATACGCAGTATTTT
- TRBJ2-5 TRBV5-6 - CASSLRSTGSKETQYF TGTGCCAGCAGCCTCAGGAGTACAGGGTCTAAAGAGACCCAGTACTTC
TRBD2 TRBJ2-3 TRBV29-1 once CSVEVGLAGGRDTQYF TGCAGCGTTGAAGTGGGACTAGCGGGAGGGAGAGATACGCAGTATTTT
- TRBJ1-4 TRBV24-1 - CATSDPTDINKLFF TGTGCCACCAGTGACCCTACCGACATCAACAAACTGTTTTTT
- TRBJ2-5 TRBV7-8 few CASTPPAGRGTQETQYF TGTGCCAGCACCCCCCCGGCCGGCAGAGGTACCCAAGAGACCCAGTACTTC
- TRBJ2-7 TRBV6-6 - CASSLDYRSYEQYF TGTGCCAGCAGCCTCGACTACCGATCCTACGAGCAGTACTTC
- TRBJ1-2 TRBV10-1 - CASSESPGYTF TGCGCCAGCAGTGAGTCCCCAGGCTACACCTTC
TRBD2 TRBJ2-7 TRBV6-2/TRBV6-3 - CASSYSTSQQYF TGTGCCAGCAGTTACTCGACTAGCCAGCAGTACTTC
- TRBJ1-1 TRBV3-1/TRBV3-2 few CASSQDITVPEAFF TGTGCCAGCAGCCAAGATATTACGGTTCCTGAAGCTTTCTTT
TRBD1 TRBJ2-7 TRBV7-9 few CASSRTGVIEQYF TGTGCCAGCAGCCGGACAGGGGTAATCGAGCAGTACTTC
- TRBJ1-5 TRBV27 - CASSLLAGGRQPQHF TGTGCCAGCAGTCTTTTAGCGGGGGGCCGGCAGCCCCAGCATTTT
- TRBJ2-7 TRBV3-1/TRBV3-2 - CASSQEPGVYEQYF TGTGCCAGCAGCCAAGAACCAGGGGTATACGAGCAGTACTTC
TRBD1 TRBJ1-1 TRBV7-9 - CASSYIEQGAEAFF TGTGCCAGCAGCTATATCGAACAGGGGGCGGAAGCTTTCTTT
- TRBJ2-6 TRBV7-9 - CASSPKQGFSGANVLTF TGTGCCAGCAGCCCCAAACAGGGTTTCTCTGGGGCCAACGTCCTGACTTTC
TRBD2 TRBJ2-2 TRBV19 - CASSKAGGTNTGELFF TGTGCCAGTAGTAAGGCGGGGGGTACGAACACCGGGGAGCTGTTTTTT